There are many counts of the clone carrying this TCR beta chain. Its cognate antigen is unknown. This specimen belongs to a study of response to subunit inactivated influenza vaccine. Whole-study results and caveats: Each seasonal flu vaccination may recruit only limited new T cells, authors suggested.

MiXCR, run by TCRdb on the RT-PCR reads, gives a single entry per CDR3 protein. The table records about 800,000 distinct CDR3 sequences, 21% of them present only once. The clonotype comes from a man aged 50 to 60 who received an inactivated influenza vaccine. The sample consisted of PBMCs from blood, taken approximately 5 days after vaccination.

CDR3 sequence: CASSQSLGGYYEQYF. The CDR3 DNA reads TGCGCCAGCAGCCAAAGTCTAGGCGGATACTACGAGCAGTACTTC. The gene calls are TRBV4-3 and TRBJ2-7; D is undetermined. The germline gives CDR1 LGHNA, CDR2 YSLEER. The CDR3 contains 15 residues. V dropped 2 bases and J dropped 3 bases, with 14 bases sitting between them.